This entry is about one TCR beta chain. Only one count was recorded for this clone. Its cognate antigen has yet to be identified. No much larger clone exists at a distance of one base, and base qualities are not known. TCRbeta CDR3 regions were amplified from genomic DNA using the immunoSEQ Assay, a bias-controlled multiplex PCR. For the original study's pipeline: The number of nucleated cells in each sample was estimated by amplification of reference gene primers within the assay. To quantify the absolute abundance of each unique TCRbeta CDR3 rearrangement, sequence reads were collapsed and filtered. For each sample, productive Simpson clonality was calculated as the square root of Simpson's diversity index across productive rearrangements. Here the immuneACCESS table is served through TCRdb, limited to in-frame sequences with V and J called. Missing clones are a known gap in these copies; in checked studies unresolved V genes cover under half, and the rest lacks a known reason. The V and J calls and clone size were taken over from that table, and D and trimming were inferred from the DNA. The sample data list about 87,000 clones, and around 87% of these were observed just once. The ten biggest clones cover 4.9% of the sample.

This entry is derived from a study of blood T cell repertoires in COVID-19 (dated by TCRdb to about 2020). In the study overall: Samples covering the acute and convalescent phases of COVID-19 were provided by collaborators in the United States, Italy and Spain. A de-identified subject ID, COVID-19 status, age in years and sex were almost always included in the sample metadata. The dataset comprised deeply sampled blood TCRbeta repertoires from subjects exposed to, actively infected with, or recovered from COVID-19. The repertoires were released in a freely available public database meant as a resource for research on the immune response to SARS-CoV-2. Samples were obtained from the ongoing ImmuneRACE study (first 160 participants) and from some 1,300 subjects provided by 6 global collaborators. Where available, HLA class I and class II types were taken from metadata supplied by the sample provider and were not determined by assay-based typing. The material from the prospective study consisted of cDNA or gDNA derived from T cells, B-cell-depleted T cells, or PBMCs. Overall study results and their limits: Clinical and demographic metadata were provided uncurated, with the amount varying by source and participant.

Each collaborating institution followed its own protocols to collect whole blood in K2EDTA tubes. For TCRbeta analysis, collaborator samples were shipped as frozen whole blood, as isolated PBMCs, or as DNA extracted from either sample type. From its cysteine to its phenylalanine, the CDR3 spans 18 amino acids. Of the read, only the CDR3 DNA is kept; its 54 bases are in frame from base 1. V is pruned by 3 bases and J by 4 bases, leaving 14 bases of the junction without a gene match. CDR1 and CDR2 are drawn from the germline V gene: LGHNA, YNFKEQ. This TCR was recovered from a woman aged 80 or over with acute or convalescent COVID-19. Rearrangement joined TRBV4-2 to TRBJ2-1; 8 of the junction bases match TRBD2. The specimen sequenced was peripheral blood. CDR3 region: CASSQQISGGQIYNEQFF. The DNA is as follows: TGTGCCAGCAGCCAGCAAATCAGCGGGGGACAAATATACAATGAGCAGTTCTTC.